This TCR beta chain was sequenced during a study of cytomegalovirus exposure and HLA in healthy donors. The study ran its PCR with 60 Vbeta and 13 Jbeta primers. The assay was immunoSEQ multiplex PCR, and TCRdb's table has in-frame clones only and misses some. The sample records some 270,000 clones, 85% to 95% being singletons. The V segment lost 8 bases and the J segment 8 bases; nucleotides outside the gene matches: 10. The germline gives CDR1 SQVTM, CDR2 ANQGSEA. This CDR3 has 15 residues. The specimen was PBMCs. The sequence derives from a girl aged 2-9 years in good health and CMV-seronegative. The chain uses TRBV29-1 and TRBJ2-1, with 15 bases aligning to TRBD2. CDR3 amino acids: CSTGLAGGPRDEQFF. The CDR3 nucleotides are TGCAGCACTGGACTAGCGGGAGGGCCTCGTGATGAGCAGTTCTTC.